This record looks at one T cell receptor (beta chain) sequence and its context. The antigen remains undetermined. This entry is derived from a study of OX40 agonist ivuxolimab in advanced cancers. Study background: Ivuxolimab is an agonistic anti-OX40 (CD134) antibody, and patients were treated with it. Patients received intravenous ivuxolimab every 2 weeks at 0.01 to 10 mg/kg.

General study findings and limits: Expanded peripheral T cells had an undetermined antigen specificity. The study found that CD8+ T cells averaged more expanded clones than CD4+.

CDR1 MNHEY and CDR2 SVGAGI come from the germline V gene. This CDR3 region has 13 residues. Trimming cost V 0 bases and J 6 bases, with 6 bases left between them. TCRdb keeps only in-frame clones here, not all; method: immunoSEQ multiplex PCR. The sample carries about 78,000 clones, around 94% recorded once. The chain couples TRBV6-5 to TRBJ1-5; D is ambiguous. The sample in question was CD4+ or CD8+ T cells sorted from blood, obtained in a trial of the OX40 agonist ivuxolimab. The receptor was derived from an adult with an advanced solid tumor such as melanoma, head and neck, liver or kidney cancer. The CDR3 is CASSYSAVQPQHF. CDR3 coding DNA: TGTGCCAGCAGTTACTCCGCGGTTCAGCCCCAGCATTTT.